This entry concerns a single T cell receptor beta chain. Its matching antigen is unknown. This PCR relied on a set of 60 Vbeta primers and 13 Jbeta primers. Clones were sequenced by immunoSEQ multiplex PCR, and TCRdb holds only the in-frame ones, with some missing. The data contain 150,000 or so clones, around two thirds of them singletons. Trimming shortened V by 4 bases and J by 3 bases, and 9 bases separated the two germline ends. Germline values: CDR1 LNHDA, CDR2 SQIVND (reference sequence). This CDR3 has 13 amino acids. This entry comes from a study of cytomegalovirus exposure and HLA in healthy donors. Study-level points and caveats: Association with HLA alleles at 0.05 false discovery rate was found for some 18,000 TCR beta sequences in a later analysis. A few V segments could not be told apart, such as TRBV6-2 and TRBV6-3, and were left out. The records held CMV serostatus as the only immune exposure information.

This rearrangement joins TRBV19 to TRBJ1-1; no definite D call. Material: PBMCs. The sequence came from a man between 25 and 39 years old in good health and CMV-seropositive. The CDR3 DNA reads TGTGCCAGTAGTACCACCCCGGACACTGAAGCTTTCTTT. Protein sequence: CASSTTPDTEAFF.